The next 28 T cell receptor beta chains were all read from a single sample in a study of cytomegalovirus exposure and HLA in healthy donors. PCR primers comprised 60 Vbeta and 13 Jbeta primers. Produced via immunoSEQ multiplex PCR; TCRdb's table is partial and in-frame only. The data contain some 98,000 clones, 55% to 75% of them singletons. The sequencing input was PBMCs. These receptors were taken from a man aged 50 to 59 in good health and CMV-seronegative.

The chain combines TRBV27 with TRBJ2-7; a weak D match, TRBD1 (6 bases). CDR3 length equals 15 residues. V was trimmed by 2 bases and J by 2 bases, leaving 13 bases between them. CDR1 is MNHEY, CDR2 SMNVEV, per germline (reference sequence). The CDR3 is CASSLRPGQAYEQYF. As DNA, the CDR3 is TGTGCCAGCAGTTTAAGACCGGGACAAGCCTACGAGCAGTACTTC.

The chain couples TRBV7-6 to TRBJ1-1; 7 nucleotides align to TRBD1. From germline, CDR1 is SGHVS and CDR2 FNYEAQ. Trimming cost V 5 bases and J 4 bases; bases outside gene matches: 7. The CDR3 is made up of 14 amino acids. CDR3 coding DNA: TGTGCCAGCAGCAGTGGACAGGCGTTCACTGAAGCTTTCTTT. Its translation is CASSSGQAFTEAFF.

The chain couples TRBV28 to TRBJ2-5, with TRBD2 matching 15 bases. Germline CDR1 reads MDHEN; CDR2 reads SYDVKM. The CDR3 loop spans 17 amino acids. Germline trimming cut 4 bases from V and 1 base from J; bases unmatched to any gene: 4. The CDR3 sequence is CASSSGLAGGIQETQYF. In nucleotides, the CDR3 is TGTGCCAGCAGTTCCGGACTAGCGGGAGGGATCCAAGAGACCCAGTACTTC.

V is TRBV21-1 and J is TRBJ1-2. TRBV21-1 is tagged as a pseudogene. The CDR3 spans 14 residues. As DNA, the CDR3 is TGTGCCAGCAGCAAGAAAGGGAGAGGATATGGCTACACCTTC. This codes for CASSKKGRGYGYTF.

This chain joins TRBV14 and TRBJ1-1; TRBD1 matches 7 bases. Germline CDR1 is SGHDN and CDR2 is FVKESK. The CDR3 runs 13 residues. Trimming cost V 4 bases and J 5 bases; bases outside gene matches: 4. Here the CDR3 reads CASSRQGWTEAFF. DNA of the CDR3: TGTGCCAGCAGCCGACAGGGTTGGACTGAAGCTTTCTTT.

This rearrangement joins TRBV7-3 to TRBJ2-7, with 10 bases fitting TRBD1. Looked up from germline, CDR1 is SGHTA and CDR2 is FQGTGA. The CDR3 contains 13 residues. V gave up 5 bases and J gave up 3 bases; unmatched junction bases: 1. CDR3 DNA: TGTGCCAGCAGCCGGACAGGGGGCTACGAGCAGTACTTC. As protein: CASSRTGGYEQYF.

The rearrangement links TRBV10-1 to TRBJ2-1, with TRBD2 identical over 7 bases. From germline, CDR1 is WNHNN and CDR2 SYGVQD (reference sequence). The length of the CDR3 is 15 residues. The J segment lost 7 bases and the V segment lost 6 bases, leaving 12 bases of the junction unmatched. The CDR3 bases are TGCGCCAGCAGCACAACTAGCGCGGGGGTTAATGAGCAGTTCTTC. Translation: CASSTTSAGVNEQFF.

This chain uses TRBV9 with TRBJ1-2, with TRBD1 matching 9 bases. Germline loops: CDR1 SGDLS, CDR2 YYNGEE. The V and J ends lost 0 bases and 7 bases, in that order; junction bases with no gene match: 7. CDR3 length: 15 amino acids. CDR3 sequence reads: CASSVVQQGAGGYTF. The CDR3 bases are TGTGCCAGCAGCGTAGTTCAACAGGGGGCGGGTGGCTACACCTTC.

This clone appeared a few times. This chain links TRBV5-5 with TRBJ1-2; TRBD1 aligns across 10 bases. The germline CDR1 and CDR2 sequences are SGHKS and YYEKEE (reference sequence). The CDR3 is 13 amino acids. Trimming removed 7 bases from V and 4 bases from J; junction bases left unmatched: 4. The CDR3 DNA reads as TGTGCCAGCCGGACAGGGGGATCCTATGGCTACACCTTC. It yields the protein CASRTGGSYGYTF. The whole variable domain, filled in from reference TRBV5-5 and TRBJ1-2, reads DAGVTQSPTHLIKTRGQQVTLRCSPISGHKSVSWYQQVLGQGPQFIFQYYEKEERGRGNFPDRFSARQFPNYSSELNVNALLLGDSALYLCASRTGGSYGYTFGSGTRLTVV.

This chain connects TRBV9 to TRBJ2-1, with 8 bases that match TRBD1. The CDR3 spans 14 residues. Germline lookup yields CDR1 SGDLS and CDR2 YYNGEE. Trimming cost V 6 bases and J 4 bases; bases outside gene matches: 6. Written as DNA, the CDR3 is TGTGCCAGCACTGTGGGGACAGGATACAATGAGCAGTTCTTC. Residues: CASTVGTGYNEQFF.

The gene calls are TRBV28 and TRBJ1-2; TRBD1 might be the D (5 bases). Trimming took 5 bases from V and 8 from J, leaving 15 bases between them. CDR1 and CDR2 from the germline V gene are MDHEN and SYDVKM. The CDR3 sequence is 13 residues long. The CDR3 DNA follows: TGTGCCAGCAGTCCCCGACAGAGAGGAGGCTACACCTTC. It encodes CASSPRQRGGYTF.

As for this clone: This sample includes further DNA sequences coding for the same CDR3. The chain links TRBV6-5 to TRBJ2-3; possible D gene TRBD2, 6 bases. Germline assignment: CDR1 MNHEY and CDR2 SVGAGI. Trimming cost V 2 bases and J 1 base, with 10 bases left between them. The CDR3 has 15 residues. CDR3 bases: TGTGCCAGCAGTTACGGAGGGGTAGGCACAGATACGCAGTATTTT. Protein sequence: CASSYGGVGTDTQYF.

This clone was seen just once. V is TRBV25-1 and J is TRBJ2-5; 9 nucleotides agree with TRBD1. V was clipped by 1 base and J by 5 bases; unmatched bases: 5. The CDR3 runs to 15 residues. Germline V CDR1 and CDR2: MGHDK, SYGVNS. The CDR3 region has the DNA TGTGCCAGCAGTGAATCGGGACAGGGCTTGGAGACCCAGTACTTC. Protein: CASSESGQGLETQYF.

CDR3 residues: CASTLRQTQPQHF. CDR3 DNA: TGTGCCAGCACCCTGCGGCAAACGCAGCCCCAGCATTTT. The chain joins TRBV28 to TRBJ1-5; D is ambiguous. In germline, CDR1 is MDHEN, CDR2 SYDVKM. The CDR3 runs 13 residues. Trimming took off 7 bases at V and 7 bases at J, with 14 bases between the two ends. The full variable domain, in which reference TRBV28 and TRBJ1-5 provide the parts outside the CDR3, is DVKVTQSSRYLVKRTGEKVFLECVQDMDHENMFWYRQDPGLGLRLIYFSYDVKMKEKGDIPEGYSVSREKKERFSLILESASTNQTSMYLCASTLRQTQPQHFGDGTRLSIL.

The rearrangement links TRBV7-8 to TRBJ2-3; 7 bases map to TRBD2. Trimming removed 5 bases from V and 2 bases from J; junction bases left unmatched: 10. Germline CDR1 reads SGHVS; CDR2 reads FQNEAQ. This CDR3 contains 16 residues. Here the CDR3 DNA reads TGTGCCAGCAGCCACCTCGGGGCGGGGGTCACAGATACGCAGTATTTT. The encoded protein is CASSHLGAGVTDTQYF.

This chain joins TRBV5-1 and TRBJ2-1; the match to TRBD2 covers 11 bases. V shed 4 bases and J 6 bases; nucleotides not matched to a gene: 6. This CDR3 has 15 amino acids. Germline V CDR1 and CDR2: SGHRS, YFSETQ. This CDR3 is CASSLTSGVSNEQFF. CDR3 in DNA: TGCGCCAGCAGCCTGACTAGCGGGGTATCCAATGAGCAGTTCTTC.

The chain links TRBV18 to TRBJ1-1, with D unresolved. V was shortened by 3 bases and J by 1 base, with 12 bases between the two germline ends. This CDR3 is 15 amino acids long. The germline gives CDR1 KGHSH, CDR2 LQKENI. The CDR3 DNA sequence: TGTGCCAGCTCACCCCCAGTGTTTGGGAACACTGAAGCTTTCTTT. The encoded protein is CASSPPVFGNTEAFF.

V usage is TRBV4-1 and J usage is TRBJ2-7, with TRBD1 as a possible D gene (5 bases). CDR1 MGHRA and CDR2 YSYEKL come from the germline V gene. The CDR3 runs 16 residues. Trimming took 2 bases from V and 0 from J, leaving 14 bases between them. In nucleotides, the CDR3 is TGCGCCAGCAGCCAAACGCCGACAGTCGACTCCTACGAGCAGTACTTC. Translation: CASSQTPTVDSYEQYF.

The chain carries TRBV20-1 and TRBJ2-1; D uncertain. Germline CDR1 is DFQATT and CDR2 is SNEGSKA (reference sequence). The CDR3 sequence is 11 residues long. Deletions cut 5 bases from V and 3 bases from J, with 5 bases between. The CDR3 nucleotides read TGCAGTGCTCCTTACTACAATGAGCAGTTCTTC. This sequence encodes CSAPYYNEQFF.

This clone came up many times. V usage is TRBV6-5 and J usage is TRBJ1-1, with D maybe TRBD1 (6 bases). This CDR3 contains 15 residues. Between the trimmed V and J ends, which lost 2 bases and 5 bases, there was a span of 15 bases. Germline values: CDR1 MNHEY, CDR2 SVGAGI. CDR3 DNA sequence: TGTGCCAGCAGTTACCAGGGGTGGAAAAGAACTGAAGCTTTCTTT. Translation gives CASSYQGWKRTEAFF.

This sequence joins TRBV19 and TRBJ2-1, with TRBD2 identical over 9 bases. The germline V gene has CDR1 LNHDA and CDR2 SQIVND (reference sequence). The CDR3 consists of 14 residues. Trimming at V came to 8 bases and at J to 3 bases, leaving 5 bases not matched to a gene. The CDR3 protein is CASRLAGIYNEQFF. The CDR3 nucleotides are TGTGCCAGTCGGCTAGCGGGGATCTACAATGAGCAGTTCTTC.

This chain joins TRBV6-1 and TRBJ2-7, with D possibly TRBD1 on 6 matching bases. This CDR3 region has 13 residues. V lost 3 bases, J lost 3 bases, and 9 bases lay in between. Germline V gene lookup returns CDR1 MNHNS and CDR2 SASEGT. The CDR3 loop reads CASSDGQYYEQYF. CDR3 in DNA: TGTGCCAGCAGTGACGGACAGTACTACGAGCAGTACTTC.

This clone has only one observation. CDR3 nucleotide sequence: TGCGCCAGCACCATACCGATAGGGGAGGGTAACACTGAAGCTTTCTTT. Amino acids: CASTIPIGEGNTEAFF. The V gene is TRBV10-1, the J gene TRBJ1-1; D is perhaps TRBD1 (5 bases). Trimming stripped 7 bases from V and 2 bases from J, with 20 bases between. This CDR3 has 16 amino acids. In germline, CDR1 is WNHNN, CDR2 SYGVQD (reference sequence).

The table lists this clone with a few counts. This chain connects TRBV27 to TRBJ2-7, with a tentative D call TRBD2 (6 bases). Germline V gene sequence: CDR1 MNHEY, CDR2 SMNVEV (reference sequence). This CDR3 contains 15 residues. Deletions cut 3 bases from V and 4 bases from J, with 16 bases between. CDR3 in amino acids: CASSLAGSTLYEQYF. In nucleotides, the CDR3 is TGTGCCAGCAGTTTGGCCGGGAGCACCCTTTACGAGCAGTACTTC.

This clone was seen just once. The rearrangement uses TRBV18 and TRBJ1-1; 8 positions match TRBD1. This CDR3 has 15 amino acids. Losses at the gene ends were 3 bases for V and 3 bases for J; bases not matched to a gene: 6. The germline CDR1 and CDR2 sequences are KGHSH and LQKENI. DNA of the CDR3: TGTGCCAGCTCACCGACAGGGGCCGAGGACACTGAAGCTTTCTTT. This encodes CASSPTGAEDTEAFF.

This clone has just a few counts. The V and J genes are TRBV5-4 and TRBJ1-2; unclear D gene. CDR3 length: 13 amino acids. Trimming removed 4 bases from V and 3 bases from J, with 10 bases in between. Germline V lookup: CDR1 SGHNT, CDR2 YYREEE (reference sequence). The CDR3 DNA is TGTGCCAGCAGCCCGACATCTGACTATGGCTACACCTTC. Translation: CASSPTSDYGYTF.

Details on this clone: One end of the junction varies from germline; a read error may be responsible. The J gene is TRBJ2-3, the V gene TRBV28; 11 nucleotides align to TRBD2. Germline V gene lookup returns CDR1 MDHEN and CDR2 SYDVKM. CDR3 length equals 15 residues. The CDR3 nucleotides read TGTGCCAGCAGTTTAGCGACTAGCGGGACAGGTACGCAGTATTTT. It is translated as CASSLATSGTGTQYF.

The CDR3 loop reads CASSRSGSNYNEQFF. In DNA form, the CDR3 reads TGTGCCAGCTCACGAAGCGGTTCAAATTACAATGAGCAGTTCTTC. The chain carries TRBV18 and TRBJ2-1; maybe TRBD2 (5 bases). The CDR3 totals 15 residues. Germline V lookup: CDR1 KGHSH, CDR2 LQKENI. V was clipped by 4 bases and J by 4 bases, with 14 bases between them.